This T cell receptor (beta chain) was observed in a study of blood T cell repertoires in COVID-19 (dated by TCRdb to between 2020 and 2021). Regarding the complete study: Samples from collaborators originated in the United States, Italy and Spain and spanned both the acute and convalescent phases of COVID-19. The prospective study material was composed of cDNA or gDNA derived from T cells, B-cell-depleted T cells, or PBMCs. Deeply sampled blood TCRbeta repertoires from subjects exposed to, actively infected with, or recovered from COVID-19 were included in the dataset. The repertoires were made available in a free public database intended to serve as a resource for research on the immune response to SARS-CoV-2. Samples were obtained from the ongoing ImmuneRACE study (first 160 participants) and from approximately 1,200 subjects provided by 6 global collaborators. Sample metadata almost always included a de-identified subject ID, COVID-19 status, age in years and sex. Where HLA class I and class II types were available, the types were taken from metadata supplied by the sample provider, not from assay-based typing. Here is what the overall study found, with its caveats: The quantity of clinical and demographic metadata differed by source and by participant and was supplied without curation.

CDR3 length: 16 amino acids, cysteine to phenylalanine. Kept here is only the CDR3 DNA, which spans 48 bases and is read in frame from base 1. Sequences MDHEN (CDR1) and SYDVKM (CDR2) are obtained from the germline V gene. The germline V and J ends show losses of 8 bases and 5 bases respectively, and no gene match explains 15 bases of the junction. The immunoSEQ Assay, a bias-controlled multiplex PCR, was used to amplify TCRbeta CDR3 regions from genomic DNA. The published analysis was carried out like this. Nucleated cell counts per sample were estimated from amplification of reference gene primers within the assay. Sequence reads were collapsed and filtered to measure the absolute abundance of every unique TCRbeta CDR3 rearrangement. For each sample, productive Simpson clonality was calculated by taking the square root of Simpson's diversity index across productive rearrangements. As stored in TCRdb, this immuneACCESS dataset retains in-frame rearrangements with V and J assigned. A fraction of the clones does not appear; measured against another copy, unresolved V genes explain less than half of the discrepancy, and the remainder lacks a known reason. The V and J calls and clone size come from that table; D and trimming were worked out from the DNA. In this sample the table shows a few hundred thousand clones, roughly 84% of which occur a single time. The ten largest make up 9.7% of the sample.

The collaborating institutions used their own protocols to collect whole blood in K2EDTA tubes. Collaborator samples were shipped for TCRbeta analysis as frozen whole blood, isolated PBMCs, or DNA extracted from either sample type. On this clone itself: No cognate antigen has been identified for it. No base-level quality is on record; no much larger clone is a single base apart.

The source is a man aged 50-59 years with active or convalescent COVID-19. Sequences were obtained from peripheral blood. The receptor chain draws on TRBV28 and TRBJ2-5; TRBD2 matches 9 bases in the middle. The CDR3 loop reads CASVGGIAGDRETQYF. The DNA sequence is TGTGCCAGCGTGGGCGGAATAGCGGGAGATAGGGAGACCCAGTACTTC.